Below, 28 T cell receptor beta chains from the same sample are listed, as sequenced in a study of T cell changes during pregnancy in multiple sclerosis. The table came from immunoSEQ multiplex PCR; TCRdb's copy has only in-frame clones and leaves some out. The sample carries around 56,000 clones, 94% recorded once. Sample: CD8+ T cells from peripheral blood mononuclear cells, taken after pregnancy. The source of these receptors is a female donor with multiple sclerosis, enrolled in a pregnancy study.

This clone occurred once. The V gene is TRBV4-1, the J gene TRBJ2-7, with a tentative D call TRBD1 (6 bases). CDR3 length: 15 amino acids. V was pared by 0 bases and J by 5 bases, with 14 bases between. Germline V CDR1 and CDR2: MGHRA, YSYEKL. This chain's CDR3 is CASSQERGTRDEQYF. The CDR3 DNA follows: TGCGCCAGCAGCCAAGAAAGGGGGACCAGAGACGAGCAGTACTTC.

The rearrangement joins TRBV29-1 to TRBJ2-1, with D tentatively TRBD1 (6 bases). CDR3 length equals 11 residues. Germline V lookup: CDR1 SQVTM, CDR2 ANQGSEA. Here the CDR3 reads CAQGSYNEQFF. For the CDR3, the DNA is TGCGCACAGGGTTCCTACAATGAGCAGTTCTTC.

The V gene is TRBV7-9, the J gene TRBJ2-7; D perhaps matches TRBD2 (5 bases). This CDR3 is 11 amino acids long. Germline V gene lookup returns CDR1 SEHNR and CDR2 FQNEAQ (reference sequence). V shed 4 bases and J shed 6 bases, with 7 bases lying between them. In DNA form, the CDR3 reads TGTGCCAGCAGCTCCGAGGGCGAGCAGTACTTC. Translating it yields CASSSEGEQYF.

V gene TRBV2 combines with J gene TRBJ1-2; a weak D match, TRBD1 (6 bases). The CDR3 is 14 residues long. Looked up from germline, CDR1 is SNHLY and CDR2 is FYNNEI. Trimming left V 9 bases short and J 3 bases short, with 17 bases between. CDR3 nucleotides: TGTGCCAGGGGGCCTCCGGGGGGCTACTATGGCTACACCTTC. Translated: CARGPPGGYYGYTF. The variable domain in full, with the rest retrieved from reference TRBV2 and TRBJ1-2, is EPEVTQTPSHQVTQMGQEVILRCVPISNHLYFYWYRQILGQKVEFLVSFYNNEISEKSEIFDDQFSVERPDGSNFTLKIRSTKLEDSAMYFCARGPPGGYYGYTFGSGTRLTVV.

This chain links TRBV28 with TRBJ2-2; a possible D gene is TRBD1 (5 bases). CDR3 size: 15 residues. Trimming removed 5 bases at V and 7 bases at J, with 17 bases between. Germline CDR1 and CDR2: MDHEN and SYDVKM. The DNA for the CDR3 is TGTGCCAGCAGTGACACAGGTCTAAGTGGCGGGGAGCTGTTTTTT. Translating gives CASSDTGLSGGELFF. Filled out from reference TRBV28 and TRBJ2-2, the complete variable domain reads DVKVTQSSRYLVKRTGEKVFLECVQDMDHENMFWYRQDPGLGLRLIYFSYDVKMKEKGDIPEGYSVSREKKERFSLILESASTNQTSMYLCASSDTGLSGGELFFGEGSRLTVL.

V is TRBV19 and J is TRBJ2-1; D is ambiguous. With 5 bases removed from V and 6 bases from J, the gap between germline ends came to 11 bases. CDR1 is LNHDA, CDR2 SQIVND, per germline (reference sequence). The length of the CDR3 is 13 residues. CDR3 coding DNA: TGTGCCAGTAGTCCCGGGTCGTTCAATGAGCAGTTCTTC. It codes for CASSPGSFNEQFF.

The chain couples TRBV7-9 to TRBJ2-1; the D is unclear. Germline V gives CDR1 SEHNR, CDR2 FQNEAQ (reference sequence). V was cut by 1 base and J by 6 bases, with 7 bases left in between. The CDR3 consists of 13 residues. CDR3 in amino acids: CASSLGHRNEQFF. DNA for the CDR3: TGTGCCAGCAGCTTAGGACACCGCAATGAGCAGTTCTTC. The full variable domain, with the rest looked up from reference TRBV7-9 and TRBJ2-1, is DTGVSQNPRHKITKRGQNVTFRCDPISEHNRLYWYRQTLGQGPEFLTYFQNEAQLEKSRLLSDRFSAERPKGSFSTLEIQRTEQGDSAMYLCASSLGHRNEQFFGPGTRLTVL.

This rearrangement joins TRBV9 to TRBJ2-4; D is unresolved. This CDR3 spans 13 amino acids. Per the germline V gene, CDR1 is SGDLS and CDR2 is YYNGEE. V was cut by 3 bases and J by 8 bases, with 12 bases left in between. The CDR3 region is CASSAGLRDIQYF. The DNA of the CDR3 is TGTGCCAGCAGCGCCGGTCTCCGGGACATTCAGTACTTC.

The chain couples TRBV2 to TRBJ2-2, with 7 bases matching TRBD1. The junction had 7 bases not matched to a gene; V was cut back by 1 base and J by 5 bases. The CDR3 is 16 amino acids. Germline CDR1 and CDR2: SNHLY and FYNNEI. CDR3 coding DNA: TGTGCCAGCAGTGAAGGGAGGCAGGGGGATACCGGGGAGCTGTTTTTT. Translated, it gives CASSEGRQGDTGELFF.

J is TRBJ2-1 and V is TRBV11-2; tentatively, D is TRBD2 (6 bases). The CDR3 is 14 residues long. The germline V and J ends were trimmed by 0 bases and 8 bases, with 11 bases remaining between them. CDR1 is SGHAT and CDR2 is FQNNGV in the germline V gene. The CDR3 protein is CASSLEVGGDEQFF. The CDR3 DNA reads as TGTGCCAGCAGCTTAGAGGTCGGCGGGGATGAGCAGTTCTTC.

The rearrangement uses TRBV30 and TRBJ2-7, with 12 bases matching TRBD2. Germline assignment: CDR1 GTSNPN and CDR2 SVGIG (reference sequence). Unmatched junction bases numbered 3, after V lost 7 bases and J lost 2 bases. The CDR3 is made up of 13 amino acids. CDR3: CAFGLAGPYEQYF. CDR3 nucleotide sequence: TGTGCCTTTGGACTAGCGGGACCCTACGAGCAGTACTTC.

This rearrangement joins TRBV18 to TRBJ2-1, with 12 bases matching TRBD2. V gave up 3 bases and J gave up 0 bases; unmatched junction bases: 6. Looked up from germline, CDR1 is KGHSH and CDR2 is LQKENI. The CDR3 is made up of 18 amino acids. CDR3 sequence: CASSPTSGGPSSYNEQFF. CDR3 DNA: TGTGCCAGCTCACCCACTAGCGGGGGGCCTAGCTCCTACAATGAGCAGTTCTTC.

This clone was detected only once. The chain is built from TRBV2 and TRBJ1-5, with TRBD1 matching 7 bases. Germline V gives CDR1 SNHLY, CDR2 FYNNEI. V lost 8 bases, J lost 0 bases, and 7 bases stayed unmatched. This CDR3 is 15 amino acids long. Written as DNA, the CDR3 is TGTGCCAGCCTTGGGACAGACCATAGCAATCAGCCCCAGCATTTT. Its protein product is CASLGTDHSNQPQHF.

The V gene is TRBV28, the J gene TRBJ2-3, with TRBD1 as a possible D gene (5 bases). This CDR3 comprises 16 residues. The ends were cut back, 5 bases at V and 0 bases at J, with 15 bases in the middle. The V gene's germline CDR1 is MDHEN and CDR2 SYDVKM. The CDR3 DNA reads as TGTGCCAGCAGTCCTAGGGGCGATTTTAGCACAGATACGCAGTATTTT. This translates into CASSPRGDFSTDTQYF.

The gene calls are TRBV29-1 and TRBJ2-7, with D maybe TRBD2 (6 bases). The V gene's germline CDR1 is SQVTM and CDR2 ANQGSEA. This CDR3 is 14 amino acids long. V was pared by 2 bases and J by 1 base, with 12 bases between. This CDR3 is CSVETGRESYEQYF. CDR3 sequence (DNA): TGCAGCGTTGAAACCGGGAGAGAGTCCTACGAGCAGTACTTC.

V is TRBV15 and J is TRBJ1-1; D gene ambiguous. CDR1 LNHNV and CDR2 YYDKDF come from the germline V gene (reference sequence). V shed 1 base and J shed 3 bases, with 12 bases lying between them. The length of the CDR3 is 15 residues. The CDR3 reads CATSRVTGFDTEAFF. The CDR3, as DNA: TGTGCCACCAGCAGAGTAACGGGTTTTGACACTGAAGCTTTCTTT.

The genes are TRBV7-9 and TRBJ2-7, with D perhaps TRBD2 (5 bases). The CDR3 spans 16 residues. Germline V gives CDR1 SEHNR, CDR2 FQNEAQ (reference sequence). Trimming removed 1 base at V and 2 bases at J, with 15 bases between. CDR3 loop: CASSLGYRGNTYEQYF. CDR3 bases: TGTGCCAGCAGCTTAGGCTACCGGGGAAACACCTACGAGCAGTACTTC.

The chain couples TRBV18 to TRBJ2-1, with 12 bases matching TRBD2. V shed 3 bases and J 4 bases; nucleotides not matched to a gene: 4. CDR3 length: 16 amino acids. Germline V gene lookup returns CDR1 KGHSH and CDR2 LQKENI. CDR3: CASSPSTSGGYNEQFF. The DNA for the CDR3 is TGTGCCAGCTCACCCTCGACTAGCGGGGGTTACAATGAGCAGTTCTTC.

The rearrangement uses TRBV6-1 and TRBJ1-5, with 8 bases identical to TRBD1. V was clipped by 4 bases and J by 5 bases; unmatched bases: 4. Germline CDR1 reads MNHNS; CDR2 reads SASEGT. CDR3 size: 14 residues. This chain's CDR3 is CASSGDRRYQPQHF. In nucleotides, the CDR3 is TGTGCCAGCAGTGGGGACAGGCGTTATCAGCCCCAGCATTTT.

The V and J genes are TRBV5-6 and TRBJ1-4; the match to TRBD1 covers 11 bases. The CDR3 loop spans 16 amino acids. The germline V gene encodes CDR1 SGHDT and CDR2 YYEEEE. Losses at the gene ends were 7 bases for V and 8 bases for J; bases not matched to a gene: 13. The CDR3 DNA is TGTGCCAGCTTGGGGGTCCGGACAGGGGGCACAGAAAAACTGTTTTTT. Protein product: CASLGVRTGGTEKLFF.

This chain joins TRBV6-1 and TRBJ1-1, with D perhaps matching TRBD1 (5 bases). The CDR3 consists of 15 residues. CDR1 MNHNS and CDR2 SASEGT come from the germline V gene. Trimming pared 7 bases from V and 4 bases from J, leaving 19 bases between. Here the CDR3 DNA reads TGTGCCAGCAAAGTTGGGGGGGGTCCCTCCACTGAAGCTTTCTTT. Amino acid sequence: CASKVGGGPSTEAFF.

The chain recombines TRBV4-1 with TRBJ2-5; D may be TRBD2 (6 bases). The J call may be incorrect, as the DNA end agrees better with TRBJ2-7. This CDR3 comprises 12 residues. Germline V lookup: CDR1 MGHRA, CDR2 YSYEKL. This chain's CDR3 is CASSGEDYEQYF. Here the CDR3 DNA reads TGCGCCAGCAGCGGGGAGGACTACGAGCAGTACTTC.

This rearrangement joins TRBV27 to TRBJ1-2; tentative D call: TRBD1 (5 bases). Germline CDR1 MNHEY, CDR2 SMNVEV (reference sequence). The length of the CDR3 is 14 residues. The V end lost 5 bases, the J end lost 9 bases, and 19 bases lay between the germline ends. The CDR3 nucleotides are TGTGCCAGCAGTGTGTTGAGTACGGAGGGGAGCTACACCTTC. It encodes CASSVLSTEGSYTF.

The rearrangement links TRBV7-6 to TRBJ2-3; D is ambiguous. V was shortened by 5 bases and J by 4 bases, with 7 bases between the two germline ends. The CDR3 is 12 residues long. In germline, CDR1 is SGHVS, CDR2 FNYEAQ. The CDR3 coding sequence is TGTGCCAGCAGCCTCTTTGCAGATACGCAGTATTTT. Translated: CASSLFADTQYF.

The V call is TRBV25-1, the J call TRBJ1-4; no definite D call. In germline, CDR1 is MGHDK, CDR2 SYGVNS. There are 13 residues in the CDR3. Trimming removed 3 bases from V and 6 bases from J, with 8 bases in between. The CDR3 DNA sequence: TGTGCCAGCAGTGAGCGGAGTTATGAAAAACTGTTTTTT. The encoded protein is CASSERSYEKLFF. Filled out from reference TRBV25-1 and TRBJ1-4, the complete variable domain reads EADIYQTPRYLVIGTGKKITLECSQTMGHDKMYWYQQDPGMELHLIHYSYGVNSTEKGDLSSESTVSRIRTEHFPLTLESARPSHTSQYLCASSERSYEKLFFGSGTQLSVL.

V is TRBV4-1 and J is TRBJ2-3; 13 bases are a match to TRBD2. Germline V gene data show CDR1 as MGHRA and CDR2 as YSYEKL. CDR3 length: 17 amino acids. The V and J ends lost 1 base and 5 bases, in that order; junction bases with no gene match: 6. CDR3 sequence: CASSQGGTSGKEDTQYF. CDR3 DNA: TGCGCCAGCAGCCAAGGCGGGACTAGCGGGAAGGAAGATACGCAGTATTTT.

The rearrangement joins TRBV5-4 to TRBJ2-3; weak D call: TRBD2 (7 bases). There are 15 residues in the CDR3. Germline V CDR1 and CDR2: SGHNT, YYREEE (reference sequence). Between the trimmed V and J ends, which lost 2 bases and 6 bases, there was a span of 16 bases. The CDR3 loop reads CASSFVGGGVDTQYF. In DNA, the CDR3 is TGTGCCAGCAGCTTTGTAGGGGGGGGAGTGGATACGCAGTATTTT.

In nucleotides, the CDR3 is TGCGCCAGCAGCCAAGCTCCCGGGACAGGGGGCTACGAGCAGTACTTC. This gives the protein CASSQAPGTGGYEQYF. The V and J genes are TRBV4-1 and TRBJ2-7, with 11 bases aligning to TRBD1. Unmatched junction bases numbered 5, after V lost 1 base and J lost 3 bases. Germline V gene lookup returns CDR1 MGHRA and CDR2 YSYEKL. This CDR3 is built from 16 residues.